This note documents a single T cell receptor beta chain sequence. Its antigen is unknown. The data stem from a study of T cell responses to AZD1222 COVID-19 vaccine. Study-level results: The peak T cell response came first, and repertoires were sampled only after it. Vaccination with two AZD1222 doses was followed by a rise in Spike-specific TCR breadth and depth. The donor cohort was predominantly white British with a female majority, and clonal diversity may have been underestimated. The study found vaccine-associated CD4 TCRs spanning spike, dominant at 160-218 and 743-854.

The CDR3 is 16 amino acids. Germline V gene data show CDR1 as LNHDA and CDR2 as SQIVND (reference sequence). V lost 8 bases and J 4 bases, leaving 20 bases between the germline ends. This table comes from immunoSEQ multiplex PCR, and its TCRdb copy is limited to in-frame clones, with some not included. The sample holds about 86,000 clones, more than 75% seen once. The clonotype was recovered from an adult in good health. This chain joins TRBV19 and TRBJ2-2; D call uncertain. Sequenced material: peripheral blood, taken on day 0 of AZD1222 vaccination. CDR3 sequence reads: CASSRRGRVGTGELFF. CDR3 nucleotide sequence: TGTGCCAGTTCTAGGAGAGGACGGGTCGGCACCGGGGAGCTGTTTTTT.